A selection of T cell receptor beta chains follows, all from one sample in a study of metastatic and nonmetastatic thyroid tumors. TCRdb used MiXCR to call clones anew from the PCR reads. The sample records 25,000 to 35,000 clones, approximately 22% being singletons. Input material: blood. The receptors stem from a female donor with papillary thyroid cancer or a benign thyroid nodule (not recorded which). Some clones in this sample may be carry-over from other donors' samples. Each CDR3 is given with its conserved first and last residue. D genes are given only for firm matches. A clone size is listed for some rows: how often the clone was seen (once, few, many), or a class if it is expanded.

cdr3_aa cdr3_nt j_call d_call clone_size v_call
CSARRQAYNSPLHF TGCAGTGCTAGACGGCAAGCTTATAATTCACCCCTCCACTTT TRBJ1-6 NA NA TRBV20-1
CASSELRAGGSETQYF TGTGCCAGCAGTGAGTTGCGAGCGGGGGGATCAGAGACCCAGTACTTC TRBJ2-5 TRBD2 few TRBV6-1
CASSEAWGRNVEKLFF TGTGCCAGCAGTGAAGCGTGGGGCAGGAATGTAGAAAAACTGTTTTTT TRBJ1-4 NA many TRBV2
CASSTSFVRNEQFF TGTGCCAGCAGCACTAGTTTCGTGAGGAATGAGCAGTTCTTC TRBJ2-1 NA NA TRBV9
CASSAGTSGRGEQFF TGCGCCAGCAGCGCCGGGACTAGCGGGAGAGGTGAGCAGTTCTTC TRBJ2-1 TRBD2 many TRBV5-1
CASQRTSGDIDEQFF TGTGCCAGCCAAAGGACTAGCGGGGATATCGATGAGCAGTTCTTC TRBJ2-1 TRBD2 few TRBV6-4
CASSEEGGADQPQHF TGTGCCAGCAGTGAGGAAGGGGGCGCAGATCAGCCCCAGCATTTT TRBJ1-5 TRBD1 NA TRBV6-1
CSVRSPSSYEQYF TGCAGCGTCCGTAGCCCGAGCTCCTACGAGCAGTACTTC TRBJ2-7 NA many TRBV29-1
CASSFTTGVASPLHF TGTGCCAGCAGCTTTACGACAGGGGTGGCTTCACCCCTCCACTTT TRBJ1-6 TRBD1 few TRBV11-3
CASSLYGFTSYEQYF TGTGCCAGCAGCTTATACGGGTTCACATCCTACGAGCAGTACTTC TRBJ2-7 NA few TRBV7-2
CANSFRLGGTEALF TGTGCCAACAGTTTCCGACTCGGAGGGACTGAAGCTTTATTT TRBJ1-1 NA NA TRBV27
CSAISQNGAEAFF TGCAGTGCTATTTCTCAGAATGGCGCTGAAGCTTTCTTT TRBJ1-1 NA NA TRBV20-1
CASSYSYGGADNEQFF TGTGCTAGCAGCTATAGTTACGGGGGGGCAGATAATGAGCAGTTCTTC TRBJ2-1 TRBD2 many TRBV7-7
CASSLVGGPNTQYF TGCGCCAGCAGCTTGGTGGGGGGGCCAAATACGCAGTATTTT TRBJ2-3 NA many TRBV5-1
CASRTGVRTDTQYF TGTGCCAGCAGGACGGGAGTTCGCACAGATACGCAGTATTTT TRBJ2-3 NA NA TRBV27
CASKSGNQPQHF TGTGCCAGCAAAAGTGGCAATCAGCCCCAGCATTTT TRBJ1-5 NA few TRBV2
CASSRRGTGGNAYGYTF TGTGCCAGCAGTCGGAGAGGGACAGGGGGCAATGCGTATGGCTACACCTTC TRBJ1-2 TRBD1 few TRBV27
CASSSPAGGSYEQYF TGTGCCAGCAGCTCTCCCGCAGGTGGCTCCTACGAGCAGTACTTC TRBJ2-7 NA few TRBV9
CASSLGVSGQQYQETQYF TGTGCCAGCAGCTTAGGCGTCTCCGGACAGCAGTACCAAGAGACCCAGTACTTC TRBJ2-5 NA NA TRBV11-1
CASSGGNEQYF TGCGCCAGCAGCGGAGGCAACGAGCAGTACTTC TRBJ2-7 NA NA TRBV5-1
CSAFLVREQYF TGCAGTGCGTTCTTGGTCCGCGAGCAGTACTTC TRBJ2-7 NA NA TRBV20-1
CAWMRMGVITGELFF TGTGCCTGGATGAGGATGGGAGTTATCACCGGGGAGCTGTTTTTT TRBJ2-2 NA NA TRBV30
CASRTGTQNMHTEAFF TGTGCCAGCAGAACCGGGACCCAGAACATGCACACTGAAGCTTTCTTT TRBJ1-1 NA NA TRBV6-2/TRBV6-3
CASSLGAGGTDTQYF TGCGCCAGCAGCTTGGGAGCGGGGGGCACAGATACGCAGTATTTT TRBJ2-3 TRBD2 NA TRBV5-1
CSATPGGFTDTQYF TGCAGTGCTACCCCGGGGGGGTTCACAGATACGCAGTATTTT TRBJ2-3 TRBD2 many TRBV20-1
CASSLSLGPETQYF TGTGCCAGCAGCTTAAGTCTGGGGCCGGAGACCCAGTACTTC TRBJ2-5 NA NA TRBV7-6
CASSQGVGEAYNEQFF TGCGCCAGCAGCCAAGGGGTGGGTGAGGCCTACAATGAGCAGTTCTTC TRBJ2-1 NA many TRBV4-1
CASSYRTWGYTGELFF TGTGCCAGCAGTTACCGGACATGGGGCTATACCGGGGAGCTGTTTTTT TRBJ2-2 NA few TRBV6-5
CASSLYRVGGELFF TGTGCCAGCAGTCTGTACAGGGTGGGCGGGGAGCTGTTTTTT TRBJ2-2 NA NA TRBV12-3/TRBV12-4
CASSKEGADYGYTF TGCGCCAGCAGCAAAGAGGGGGCGGACTATGGCTACACCTTC TRBJ1-2 TRBD1 NA TRBV5-1
CASSSSGGGANVLTF NA TRBJ2-6 NA NA TRBV6-2/TRBV6-3
CAWRAPGTRLNEQYF TGTGCCTGGAGGGCGCCCGGGACTAGGTTGAACGAGCAGTACTTC TRBJ2-7 TRBD2 many TRBV30
CASSLGTGPRSF TGTGCCAGCAGCTTGGGGACAGGGCCTCGTTCGTTC TRBJ2-7 TRBD1 few TRBV5-6
CAIRGEGSNQPQHF TGTGCCATCAGAGGGGAGGGGAGCAATCAGCCCCAGCATTTT TRBJ1-5 NA NA TRBV10-3
CASRQTGEGQYF TGTGCCAGCAGACAGACAGGGGAAGGGCAGTATTTT TRBJ2-3 TRBD1 NA TRBV11-1
CSARVPGPYGYTF TGCAGTGCTAGAGTCCCAGGACCCTATGGCTACACCTTC TRBJ1-2 NA NA TRBV20-1
CAISTWDGYTF TGTGCCATCTCAACCTGGGATGGCTACACCTTC TRBJ1-2 NA medium-sized TRBV28
CASSWDRDEQYF TGTGCCAGCAGCTGGGACAGGGACGAGCAGTACTTC TRBJ2-7 TRBD1 NA TRBV5-4
CASSVGLAGGPGPTGELFF TGTGCCAGCAGCGTAGGATTAGCGGGAGGGCCCGGACCCACCGGGGAGCTGTTTTTT TRBJ2-2 TRBD2 NA TRBV9
CSVDRGIQQTQYF TGCAGTGTGGACAGGGGGATTCAGCAGACCCAGTACTTC TRBJ2-5 TRBD1 NA TRBV20-1
CASSLGTTDRGDNEQFF TGTGCCAGCAGCTTGGGGACCACGGACAGGGGGGACAATGAGCAGTTCTTC TRBJ2-1 TRBD1 many TRBV5-8
CASSVGLEPYEQYF TGTGCCAGCAGCGTGGGCCTAGAACCCTACGAGCAGTACTTC TRBJ2-7 NA many TRBV7-2
CASSARQGWQPQHF TGTGCCAGCAGTGCCCGACAGGGTTGGCAGCCCCAGCATTTT TRBJ1-5 TRBD1 NA TRBV2
CASSPGRSREKLFF TGTGCCAGCAGTCCCGGGCGGTCTCGGGAAAAACTGTTTTTT TRBJ1-4 NA NA TRBV6-1
CASSPDLAATYEQYF TGTGCCAGCAGTCCTGACTTGGCAGCTACCTACGAGCAGTACTTC TRBJ2-7 NA many TRBV6-1
CASHRGFSGNTIYF TGTGCCAGCCATCGGGGATTCTCTGGAAACACCATATATTTT TRBJ1-3 NA NA TRBV6-1
CASSLGLAGLQYF TGTGCCAGCAGTTTAGGGCTAGCGGGGCTCCAGTACTTC TRBJ2-5 TRBD2 NA TRBV12-3/TRBV12-4